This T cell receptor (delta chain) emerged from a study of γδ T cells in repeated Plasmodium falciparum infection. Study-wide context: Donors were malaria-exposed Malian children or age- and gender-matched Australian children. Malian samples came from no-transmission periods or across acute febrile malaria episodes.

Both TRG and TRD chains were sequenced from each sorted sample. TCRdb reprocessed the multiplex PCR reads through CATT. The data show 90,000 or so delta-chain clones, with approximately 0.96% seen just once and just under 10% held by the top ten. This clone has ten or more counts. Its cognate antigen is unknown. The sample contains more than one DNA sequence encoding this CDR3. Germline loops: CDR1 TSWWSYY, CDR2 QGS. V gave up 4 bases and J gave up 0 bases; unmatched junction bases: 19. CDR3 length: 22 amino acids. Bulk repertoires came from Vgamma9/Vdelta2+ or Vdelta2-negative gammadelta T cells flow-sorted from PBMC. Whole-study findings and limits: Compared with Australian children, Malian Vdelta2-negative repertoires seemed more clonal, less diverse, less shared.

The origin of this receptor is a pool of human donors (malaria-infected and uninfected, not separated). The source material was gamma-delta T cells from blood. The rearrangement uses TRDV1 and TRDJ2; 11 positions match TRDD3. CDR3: CALGATSYGGYAEGTLTAQLFF. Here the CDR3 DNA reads TGTGCTCTTGGGGCAACTTCCTATGGGGGATACGCGGAGGGAACTTTGACAGCACAACTCTTCTTT.